Listed here are 24 T cell receptor beta chains from one sample, sequenced in a study of blood T cells in healthy people across ages. Primed by a sample-barcoded 5' primer and a J-beta primer mix, a second PCR proceeded for roughly 6 to 12 cycles. TCRdb called the 5' RACE reads again in MiXCR, with one record for every CDR3 protein. Of hundreds of thousands of distinct CDR3 sequences in the sample, 45% to 70% were seen once. Material for sequencing was blood. The receptors shown here come from a middle-aged man in good health.

This chain connects TRBV28 to TRBJ2-2; D is perhaps TRBD2 (7 bases). Germline CDR1 and CDR2: MDHEN and SYDVKM. Deletions cut 6 bases from V and 5 bases from J, with 16 bases between. The length of the CDR3 is 15 residues. This chain's CDR3 is CASRRGGARTGELFF. For the CDR3, the DNA is TGTGCCAGCAGACGAGGGGGGGCACGGACCGGGGAGCTGTTTTTT.

Only a few counts were recorded for this clonotype. V usage is TRBV20-1 and J usage is TRBJ2-7; TRBD2 aligns across 7 bases. V shed 5 bases and J 0 bases; nucleotides not matched to a gene: 10. The germline V gene encodes CDR1 DFQATT and CDR2 SNEGSKA (reference sequence). This CDR3 has 15 amino acids. DNA of the CDR3: TGCAGTGCTTCCCTCCCCGCGGGAGCCTCCTACGAGCAGTACTTC. Residues: CSASLPAGASYEQYF.

The chain links TRBV3-1 to TRBJ1-4, with D possibly TRBD1 on 5 matching bases. Germline CDR1 and CDR2: LGHDT and YNNKEL (reference sequence). The CDR3 is 14 residues long. V lost 0 bases, J lost 8 bases, and 10 bases lay in between. The CDR3 is CASSQDGGGEKLFF. The CDR3 DNA sequence: TGTGCCAGCAGCCAAGATGGGGGTGGCGAAAAACTGTTTTTT.

The V and J genes are TRBV9 and TRBJ2-7, with no clear D. CDR3 length equals 16 residues. V lost 0 bases to trimming and J lost 7 bases, with 20 bases between them. The V gene's germline CDR1 is SGDLS and CDR2 YYNGEE. CDR3 residues: CASSVGIAPSYNEQYF. CDR3 bases: TGTGCCAGCAGCGTAGGTATCGCCCCCTCCTACAATGAGCAGTACTTC.

About this clonotype itself: This may be a read error: a much more frequent sequence differs by one nucleotide. The rearrangement joins TRBV9 to TRBJ2-1, with 10 bases that match TRBD2. The DNA end lines up better with TRBJ2-7; the J call may be wrong. CDR3 length: 14 amino acids. Germline lookup yields CDR1 SGDLS and CDR2 YYNGEE. The CDR3 DNA reads TGTGCCAGCAGTGTAGCGGGGGGATACAATGAGCAGTACTTC. It yields the protein CASSVAGGYNEQYF.

The chain employs TRBV7-3 and TRBJ2-1; D remains unclear. The CDR3 loop spans 16 amino acids. Trimming cost V 5 bases and J 4 bases, with 18 bases left between them. Germline CDR1 SGHTA, CDR2 FQGTGA. The CDR3 nucleotides are TGTGCCAGCAGCCCATTTTTCGCACCTGGATACAATGAGCAGTTCTTC. This sequence encodes CASSPFFAPGYNEQFF. Using reference TRBV7-3 and TRBJ2-1 for the parts outside the CDR3, the full variable domain is GAGVSQTPSNKVTEKGKYVELRCDPISGHTALYWYRQSLGQGPEFLIYFQGTGAADDSGLPNDRFFAVRPEGSVSTLKIQRTERGDSAVYLCASSPFFAPGYNEQFFGPGTRLTVL.

The rearrangement joins TRBV10-3 to TRBJ2-5; 9 bases align to TRBD2. The CDR3 has 13 amino acids. Germline V gives CDR1 ENHRY, CDR2 SYGVKD. Trimming removed 8 bases from V and 2 bases from J; junction bases left unmatched: 3. CDR3 coding DNA: TGTGCCATCCGCGGGGGGGGACAAGAGACCCAGTACTTC. Residues: CAIRGGGQETQYF.

The J gene is TRBJ1-2, the V gene TRBV20-1, with 7 positions matching TRBD1. The CDR3 contains 15 residues. V was pared by 3 bases and J by 4 bases, with 11 bases of the junction left unmatched. CDR1 and CDR2 (germline): DFQATT, SNEGSKA (reference sequence). CDR3 loop: CSAREPGQRGYGYTF. CDR3 DNA: TGCAGTGCTAGGGAACCGGGACAGAGGGGCTATGGCTACACCTTC.

J is TRBJ2-1 and V is TRBV9, with 7 bases fitting TRBD2. The CDR3 length is 16 residues. The trim removed 0 bases at V and 3 bases at J, leaving 6 bases unmatched. CDR1 and CDR2 from the germline V gene are SGDLS and YYNGEE. CDR3: CASSVGEGPYYNEQFF. The CDR3 DNA is TGTGCCAGCAGCGTAGGGGAGGGGCCTTACTACAATGAGCAGTTCTTC.

This clonotype appeared once. This chain uses TRBV27 with TRBJ1-1; 8 nucleotides line up with TRBD1. From germline, CDR1 is MNHEY and CDR2 SMNVEV (reference sequence). J lost 4 bases, V lost 6 bases, and 7 bases had no gene match. The CDR3 extends over 14 amino acids. This chain's CDR3 is CASSPQGEITEAFF. CDR3 coding DNA: TGTGCCAGCAGCCCACAGGGGGAGATCACTGAAGCTTTCTTT.

The chain is built from TRBV18 and TRBJ2-5; tentative D call: TRBD2 (5 bases). CDR1 and CDR2 from the germline V gene are KGHSH and LQKENI. This CDR3 has 15 amino acids. Trimming took off 3 bases at V and 1 base at J, with 12 bases between the two ends. CDR3 coding DNA: TGTGCCAGCTCACCCGGTTCGGGGAGCCAAGAGACCCAGTACTTC. It translates to CASSPGSGSQETQYF.

The gene calls are TRBV7-2 and TRBJ2-3; 12 nucleotides match TRBD2. Germline V gives CDR1 SGHTA, CDR2 FQGNSA. V gave up 4 bases and J gave up 0 bases; unmatched junction bases: 5. The CDR3 contains 17 residues. The CDR3 sequence: CASSSWTSGKSTDTQYF. In nucleotides, the CDR3 is TGTGCCAGCAGCTCGTGGACTAGCGGGAAGAGCACAGATACGCAGTATTTT.

This clonotype showed up just a few times. The CDR3 DNA reads TGCAGTGCGCGTCCGGGACTAGTGGGCTACAATGAGCAGTTCTTC. This codes for CSARPGLVGYNEQFF. J is TRBJ2-1 and V is TRBV20-1, with TRBD2 identical over 8 bases. This CDR3 has 15 amino acids. The V gene's germline CDR1 is DFQATT and CDR2 SNEGSKA (reference sequence). With 6 bases clipped from V and 3 bases from J, the junction kept 10 bases outside the gene matches.

This clonotype has just one count. The CDR3 DNA reads as TGTGCCAGCAGTTTATCAAGGCAGGTCCATGAGCAGTACTTC. Translation gives CASSLSRQVHEQYF. The V call is TRBV27, the J call TRBJ2-5; D is undetermined. Germline-derived CDR1 and CDR2 are MNHEY and SMNVEV (reference sequence). The CDR3 has 14 residues. V was shortened by 0 bases and J by 11 bases, with 16 bases between the two germline ends.

V and J are TRBV29-1 and TRBJ2-3; D may be TRBD1 (5 bases). With 6 bases removed from V and 3 bases from J, the gap between germline ends came to 22 bases. Germline assignment: CDR1 SQVTM and CDR2 ANQGSEA. The CDR3 is made up of 16 amino acids. CDR3 sequence: CSVTGRELLRTDTQYF. The CDR3 DNA is TGCAGCGTAACAGGCAGGGAATTATTAAGAACAGATACGCAGTATTTT.

In its sample, this clonotype was seen a few times. The chain is built from TRBV24-1 and TRBJ2-3; TRBD2 matches 9 bases. This CDR3 is built from 15 residues. The germline CDR1 and CDR2 sequences are KGHDR and SFDVKD. V lost 4 bases, J lost 5 bases, and 6 bases stayed unmatched. This CDR3 is CATSDLAGPQDTQYF. The CDR3 DNA is TGTGCCACCAGTGACCTAGCGGGACCCCAAGATACGCAGTATTTT.

The chain links TRBV5-1 to TRBJ1-1; possibly TRBD1 for D (5 bases). Germline CDR1 is SGHRS and CDR2 is YFSETQ. This CDR3 comprises 14 residues. Trimming pared 6 bases from V and 7 bases from J, leaving 19 bases between. CDR3 loop: CASIDTITGNEAFF. Written as DNA, the CDR3 is TGCGCCAGCATTGACACGATTACAGGTAATGAAGCTTTCTTT.

This chain connects TRBV29-1 to TRBJ1-2, with a tentative D call TRBD1 (5 bases). Germline assignment: CDR1 SQVTM and CDR2 ANQGSEA. Trimming took 4 bases from V and 8 from J, leaving 14 bases between them. The CDR3 sequence is 12 residues long. CDR3 region: CSVGVRGQGYTF. The CDR3 region has the DNA TGCAGCGTTGGGGTCCGGGGCCAGGGCTACACCTTC.

The chain links TRBV29-1 to TRBJ1-2, with D perhaps matching TRBD1 (5 bases). CDR1 is SQVTM, CDR2 ANQGSEA, per germline. Between the trimmed V and J ends, which lost 3 bases and 7 bases, there was a span of 15 bases. The CDR3 extends over 13 amino acids. The CDR3 is CSVDKGTRGGYTF. In DNA form, the CDR3 reads TGCAGCGTTGATAAGGGGACTCGCGGTGGCTACACCTTC.

V usage is TRBV7-2 and J usage is TRBJ2-7, with D unresolved. V lost 5 bases to trimming and J lost 6 bases, with 11 bases between them. CDR3 length equals 12 residues. CDR1 SGHTA and CDR2 FQGNSA come from the germline V gene. CDR3 sequence reads: CASSPPRPEQYF. The CDR3 DNA follows: TGTGCCAGCAGCCCCCCTAGGCCCGAGCAGTACTTC.

The chain recombines TRBV20-1 with TRBJ2-3; 10 positions match TRBD2. The V and J ends lost 4 bases and 2 bases, in that order; junction bases with no gene match: 9. The CDR3 has 16 residues. From germline, CDR1 is DFQATT and CDR2 SNEGSKA (reference sequence). CDR3 protein: CSAITHSGRHTDTQYF. As DNA, the CDR3 is TGCAGTGCTATCACCCATAGCGGGAGGCACACAGATACGCAGTATTTT.

This chain joins TRBV6-6 and TRBJ1-5; possibly TRBD1 for D (6 bases). Per germline, CDR1 MNHNY and CDR2 SVGAGI (reference sequence). The ends were cut back, 5 bases at V and 4 bases at J, with 15 bases in the middle. The CDR3 is made up of 15 amino acids. CDR3 DNA sequence: TGTGCCAGCAGTCCCCCGACAGGCCGGAATCAGCCCCAGCATTTT. Its translation is CASSPPTGRNQPQHF.

This chain links TRBV7-2 with TRBJ2-3, with D uncertain. The V gene's germline CDR1 is SGHTA and CDR2 FQGNSA. V was pared by 5 bases and J by 2 bases, with 11 bases between. The CDR3 runs 14 residues. The CDR3 sequence: CASSPPTYTDTQYF. For the CDR3, the DNA is TGTGCCAGCAGCCCGCCGACGTACACAGATACGCAGTATTTT.

V usage is TRBV20-1 and J usage is TRBJ2-1; 11 nucleotides agree with TRBD2. The ends lost 6 bases at V and 5 bases at J; junction bases unmatched: 9. Germline V gene lookup returns CDR1 DFQATT and CDR2 SNEGSKA (reference sequence). This CDR3 spans 15 amino acids. DNA for the CDR3: TGCAGTGCCCATAGCGGGGGGGCCATAAACAATGAGCAGTTCTTC. The encoded protein is CSAHSGGAINNEQFF.